This T cell receptor (beta chain) appears in the sequencing data of a study of cytomegalovirus exposure and HLA in healthy donors. Study-level results: Some V segments could not be told apart, so they were left out, TRBV6-2 and TRBV6-3 among them. The likely origin of a cluster of highly shared sequence variants was a sequencing artifact.

PCR involved 60 Vbeta and 13 Jbeta primers. Clones were sequenced by immunoSEQ multiplex PCR, and TCRdb holds only the in-frame ones, with some missing. The repertoire includes 250,000 to 300,000 clones, 84% of them detected once, and roughly 2% sits in the top ten. Among the donors, all were healthy bone marrow donors. There are 16 residues in the CDR3. Trimming cost V 1 base and J 1 base, with 13 bases left between them. Germline-derived CDR1 and CDR2 are SGHTA and FQGNSA. Worth noting for this clone: The antigen remains unidentified.

The V call is TRBV7-2, the J call TRBJ2-5, with TRBD2 as a possible D gene (6 bases). The sample consisted of PBMCs. This TCR was recovered from a middle-aged woman in good health and CMV-seropositive. CDR3 sequence (DNA): TGTGCCAGCAGCTTAGGCCGTCTAGCGTCCCAAGAGACCCAGTACTTC. The encoded protein is CASSLGRLASQETQYF.